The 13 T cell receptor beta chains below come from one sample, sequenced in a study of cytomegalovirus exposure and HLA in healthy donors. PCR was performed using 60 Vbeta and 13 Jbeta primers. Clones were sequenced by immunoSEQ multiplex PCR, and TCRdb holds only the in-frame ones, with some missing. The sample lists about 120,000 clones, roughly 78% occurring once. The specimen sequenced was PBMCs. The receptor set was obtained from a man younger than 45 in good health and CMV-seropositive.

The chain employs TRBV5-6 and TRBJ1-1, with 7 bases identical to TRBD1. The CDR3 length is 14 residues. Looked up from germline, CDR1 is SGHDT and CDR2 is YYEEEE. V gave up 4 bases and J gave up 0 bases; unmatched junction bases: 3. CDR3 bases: TGTGCCAGCAGCCCTGGGACAGTGAACACTGAAGCTTTCTTT. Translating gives CASSPGTVNTEAFF.

The CDR3 DNA follows: TGTGCCAGCAGCTTACATACTAGCGGGGGGGCTGGTGAGCAGTTCTTC. As protein: CASSLHTSGGAGEQFF. J is TRBJ2-1 and V is TRBV7-6; TRBD2 matches at 13 bases. Germline CDR1 SGHVS, CDR2 FNYEAQ. Unmatched junction bases numbered 7, after V lost 2 bases and J lost 9 bases. This CDR3 comprises 16 residues.

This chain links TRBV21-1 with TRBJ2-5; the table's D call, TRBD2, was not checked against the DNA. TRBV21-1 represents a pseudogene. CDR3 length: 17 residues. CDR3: CASTTPGLAGGSETQYF. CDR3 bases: TGTGCCAGCACCACACCGGGACTAGCGGGGGGCAGTGAGACCCAGTACTTC.

The DNA of the CDR3 is TGTGCCAGTAGTGCCTCTCAGAGGAGCTCCTACGAGCAGTACTTC. It specifies CASSASQRSSYEQYF. The V and J genes are TRBV19 and TRBJ2-7; no clear D gene. This CDR3 comprises 15 residues. Trimming removed 5 bases at V and 0 bases at J, with 14 bases between. CDR1 LNHDA and CDR2 SQIVND come from the germline V gene (reference sequence).

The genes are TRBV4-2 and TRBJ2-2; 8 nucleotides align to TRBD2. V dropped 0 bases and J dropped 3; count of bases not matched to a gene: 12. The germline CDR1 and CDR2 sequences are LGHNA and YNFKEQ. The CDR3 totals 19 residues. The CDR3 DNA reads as TGTGCCAGCAGCCAAGACACCTCTCACGGGCGGGGGGACACCGGGGAGCTGTTTTTT. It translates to CASSQDTSHGRGDTGELFF.

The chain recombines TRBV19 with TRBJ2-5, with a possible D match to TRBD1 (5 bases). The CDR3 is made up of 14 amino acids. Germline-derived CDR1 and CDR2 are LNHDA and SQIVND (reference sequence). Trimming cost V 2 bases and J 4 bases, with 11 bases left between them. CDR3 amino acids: CASSISKGRETQYF. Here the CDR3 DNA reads TGTGCCAGTAGTATATCTAAGGGGCGAGAGACCCAGTACTTC.

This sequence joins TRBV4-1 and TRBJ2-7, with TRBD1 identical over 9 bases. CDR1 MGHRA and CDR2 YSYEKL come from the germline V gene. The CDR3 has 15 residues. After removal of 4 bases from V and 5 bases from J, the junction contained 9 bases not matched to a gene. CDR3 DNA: TGCGCCAGCAGCCCGCCCGGGACAGGGATCGACGAGCAGTACTTC. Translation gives CASSPPGTGIDEQYF.

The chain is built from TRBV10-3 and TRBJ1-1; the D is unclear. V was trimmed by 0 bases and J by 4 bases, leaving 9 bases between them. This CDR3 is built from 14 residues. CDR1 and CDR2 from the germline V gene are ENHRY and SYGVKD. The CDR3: CAISESLEVTEAFF. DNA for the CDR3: TGTGCCATCAGTGAGTCCCTCGAGGTCACTGAAGCTTTCTTT.

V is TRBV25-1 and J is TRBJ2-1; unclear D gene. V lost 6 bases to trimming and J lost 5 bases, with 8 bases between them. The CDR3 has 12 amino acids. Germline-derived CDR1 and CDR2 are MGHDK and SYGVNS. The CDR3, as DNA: TGTGCCAGCAGGAGACAAAACAATGAGCAGTTCTTC. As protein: CASRRQNNEQFF.

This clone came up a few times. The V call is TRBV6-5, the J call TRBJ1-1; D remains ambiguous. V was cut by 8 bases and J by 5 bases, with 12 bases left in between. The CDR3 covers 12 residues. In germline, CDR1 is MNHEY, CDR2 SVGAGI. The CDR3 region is CASGRRRTEAFF. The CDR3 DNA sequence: TGTGCCAGCGGACGAAGGAGGACTGAAGCTTTCTTT.

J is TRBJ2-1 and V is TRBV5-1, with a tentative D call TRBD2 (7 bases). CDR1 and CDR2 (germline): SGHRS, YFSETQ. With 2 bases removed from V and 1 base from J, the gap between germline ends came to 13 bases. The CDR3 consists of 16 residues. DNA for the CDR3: TGCGCCAGCAGCTTTTGGGGGGGGGCTTCCTACAATGAGCAGTTCTTC. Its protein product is CASSFWGGASYNEQFF.

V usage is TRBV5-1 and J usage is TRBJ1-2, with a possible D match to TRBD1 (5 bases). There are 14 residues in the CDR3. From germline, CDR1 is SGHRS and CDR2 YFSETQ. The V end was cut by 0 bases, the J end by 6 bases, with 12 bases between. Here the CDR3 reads CASSLDPRGDGYTF. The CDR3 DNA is TGCGCCAGCAGCTTGGACCCTCGGGGGGATGGCTACACCTTC.

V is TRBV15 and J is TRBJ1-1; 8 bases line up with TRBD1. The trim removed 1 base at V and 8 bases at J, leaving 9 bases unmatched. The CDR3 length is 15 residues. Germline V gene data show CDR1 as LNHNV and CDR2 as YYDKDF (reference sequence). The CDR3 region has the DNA TGTGCCACCAGCAGAGGAGTCAGGGGGCGCGGGGAAGCTTTCTTT. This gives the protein CATSRGVRGRGEAFF.